This paragraph reports one T cell receptor (beta chain). Antigen unknown. Genomic DNA served as template for TCR beta VDJ and CDR3 profiling. TCRdb fed the reads into MiXCR, producing one record per CDR3 protein. The data show 250,000 to 300,000 distinct CDR3 sequences, with 55% to 65% seen just once and around 8% held by the top ten. This specimen belongs to a study of CD8+CD57+ T cells in acquired aplastic anemia. The overall study: Sorted CD4+ plus CD8+ cells gave DNA averaging about 3 ug. General study results and limits: Patients and controls had CD8+ Simpson's diversity values that were not significantly distinct. Between patients and controls, about 30 CD8+ CDR3 sequences were found in common.

CDR1 SGHTA and CDR2 FQGNSA come from the germline V gene. The CDR3 covers 13 residues. Trimming stripped 0 bases from V and 5 bases from J, with 8 bases between. This receptor was obtained from a human donor with severe aplastic anemia or a healthy control (not recorded which). Sequenced input: sorted CD4+, CD8+, or CD8+CD57+ T cells (not recorded which) from PBMCs. The chain links TRBV7-2 to TRBJ2-7, with D possibly matching TRBD2 (6 bases). CDR3 nucleotide sequence: TGTGCCAGCAGCTTAGCGGGAGGTCACGAGCAGTACTTC. Amino acid sequence: CASSLAGGHEQYF.